A selection of T cell receptor beta chains follows, all from one sample in a study of blood T cell repertoires in COVID-19. Here immunoSEQ multiplex PCR was the method, and the copy in TCRdb shows in-frame clones only, minus some. Among around 360,000 clones listed, over 75% were seen once. Source material: PBMCs or T cells enriched from blood (not recorded which). The source of these receptors is a woman aged 30 to 39 who had recovered from COVID-19. Each CDR3 is given with its conserved first and last residue. Each record gives: V gene, J gene, D gene, CDR3 length, clone size, CDR3 protein, CDR3 DNA. D genes are given only for firm matches. Some rows mark clone size as missing; the rest say once, few, many or name a class of expanded clone.

V: TRBV7-2
J: TRBJ1-2
D: TRBD1
length: 13
size: NA
CDR3: CASSSDRGKGYTF
DNA: TGTGCCAGCAGCTCTGACAGGGGTAAAGGCTACACCTTC

V: TRBV9
J: TRBJ1-1
D: NA
length: 15
size: NA
CDR3: CASSNRVFMNTEAFF
DNA: TGTGCCAGCAGCAACAGGGTATTTATGAACACTGAAGCTTTCTTT

V: TRBV30
J: TRBJ1-4
D: NA
length: 15
size: NA
CDR3: CAWSGTGMRNEKLFF
DNA: TGTGCCTGGAGTGGAACAGGGATGAGGAATGAAAAACTGTTTTTT

V: TRBV28
J: TRBJ1-6
D: NA
length: 14
size: NA
CDR3: CASRPDTYNSPLHF
DNA: TGTGCCAGCAGGCCAGACACCTATAATTCACCCCTCCACTTT

V: TRBV5-4
J: TRBJ1-2
D: TRBD1
length: 14
size: once
CDR3: CASSRTGGNYGYTF
DNA: TGTGCCAGCAGCAGGACAGGGGGGAACTATGGCTACACCTTC

V: TRBV19
J: TRBJ2-1
D: TRBD2
length: 15
size: once
CDR3: CASQVERGSYNEQFF
DNA: TGTGCCAGCCAGGTCGAGCGGGGCTCCTACAATGAGCAGTTCTTC

V: TRBV9
J: TRBJ2-3
D: TRBD2
length: 14
size: NA
CDR3: CASSVDGGADTQYF
DNA: TGTGCCAGCAGCGTAGACGGGGGGGCAGATACGCAGTATTTT

V: TRBV19
J: TRBJ1-5
D: TRBD1
length: 12
size: NA
CDR3: CASYRGPGPQHF
DNA: TGTGCCAGTTACAGGGGGCCGGGGCCCCAGCATTTT

V: TRBV27
J: TRBJ2-1
D: TRBD2
length: 19
size: NA
CDR3: CASSLGRGRYSSSYNEQFF
DNA: TGTGCCAGCAGTTTAGGACGCGGGAGATACTCGTCCTCTTACAATGAGCAGTTCTTC

V: TRBV12-5
J: TRBJ2-7
D: NA
length: 12
size: NA
CDR3: CASGFGTYEQYF
DNA: TGTGCTAGTGGCTTCGGGACCTACGAGCAGTACTTC

V: TRBV9
J: TRBJ2-7
D: TRBD1
length: 18
size: NA
CDR3: CASSPRVWIGTGTHEQYF
DNA: TGTGCCAGCAGCCCGAGGGTCTGGATTGGGACAGGGACCCACGAGCAGTACTTC

V: TRBV30
J: TRBJ1-2
D: NA
length: 13
size: NA
CDR3: CAWSVSGSYGYTF
DNA: TGTGCCTGGAGTGTATCGGGGAGCTATGGCTACACCTTC

V: TRBV4-1
J: TRBJ1-1
D: NA
length: 15
size: NA
CDR3: CASSPPGGLFTEAFF
DNA: TGCGCCAGCAGCCCCCCGGGGGGGCTTTTCACTGAAGCTTTCTTT

V: TRBV7-2
J: TRBJ2-7
D: TRBD2
length: 14
size: NA
CDR3: CASSPTLAGVEQYF
DNA: TGTGCCAGCAGTCCCACGCTAGCGGGAGTGGAGCAGTACTTC

V: TRBV3-1/TRBV3-2
J: TRBJ1-5
D: NA
length: 15
size: NA
CDR3: CASSHPGLLNQPQHF
DNA: TGTGCCAGCAGCCACCCGGGACTGCTCAATCAGCCCCAGCATTTT

V: TRBV5-1
J: TRBJ1-1
D: NA
length: 16
size: NA
CDR3: CASSLGTRVGVTEAFF
DNA: TGCGCCAGCAGCTTGGGAACCCGGGTAGGAGTCACTGAAGCTTTCTTT

V: TRBV10-2
J: TRBJ1-1
D: NA
length: 13
size: NA
CDR3: CASKVDSNTEAFF
DNA: TGCGCCAGCAAGGTCGACAGCAACACTGAAGCTTTCTTT

V: TRBV27
J: TRBJ1-3
D: NA
length: 14
size: NA
CDR3: CASSLGAPGNTIYF
DNA: TGTGCCAGCAGTTTGGGGGCACCTGGAAACACCATATATTTT

V: TRBV5-1
J: TRBJ1-5
D: NA
length: 15
size: NA
CDR3: CASSPDTYSNQPQHF
DNA: TGCGCCAGCAGCCCGGACACTTATAGCAATCAGCCCCAGCATTTT

V: TRBV19
J: TRBJ2-3
D: TRBD2
length: 15
size: NA
CDR3: CASRGRGGPSDTQYF
DNA: TGTGCCAGTAGAGGGCGGGGGGGCCCCTCAGATACGCAGTATTTT

V: TRBV6-5
J: TRBJ1-6
D: NA
length: 13
size: NA
CDR3: CASSPPSNSPLHF
DNA: TGTGCCAGCAGTCCCCCGTCTAATTCACCCCTCCACTTT

V: TRBV5-1
J: TRBJ1-2
D: NA
length: 13
size: NA
CDR3: CASSGRVEGGYTF
DNA: TGCGCCAGCAGCGGTCGGGTGGAAGGCGGCTACACCTTC

V: TRBV7-8
J: TRBJ2-5
D: TRBD1
length: 14
size: NA
CDR3: CASSRGTAQETQYF
DNA: TGTGCCAGCAGCCGAGGGACAGCTCAAGAGACCCAGTACTTC

V: TRBV5-1
J: TRBJ2-7
D: TRBD1
length: 15
size: NA
CDR3: CASSLGTGVSYEQYF
DNA: TGCGCCAGCAGCTTGGGGACAGGGGTCTCCTACGAGCAGTACTTC

V: TRBV4-1
J: TRBJ2-1
D: NA
length: 16
size: NA
CDR3: CASSTVLWSSYNEQFF
DNA: TGCGCCAGCAGCACGGTCCTCTGGAGCTCCTACAATGAGCAGTTCTTC

V: TRBV18
J: TRBJ2-7
D: TRBD2
length: 13
size: NA
CDR3: CASSQTSGYEQYF
DNA: TGTGCCAGCTCACAGACTAGCGGCTACGAGCAGTACTTC

V: TRBV19
J: TRBJ2-7
D: NA
length: 13
size: NA
CDR3: CASSAEGTYEQYF
DNA: TGTGCCAGTAGTGCGGAGGGCACCTACGAGCAGTACTTC

V: TRBV3-1/TRBV3-2
J: TRBJ2-7
D: NA
length: 14
size: NA
CDR3: CASSQIGGAYEQYF
DNA: TGTGCCAGCAGCCAGATCGGCGGAGCCTACGAGCAGTACTTC

V: TRBV7-9
J: TRBJ1-1
D: TRBD1
length: 17
size: NA
CDR3: CASSLGVGQEANTEAFF
DNA: TGTGCCAGCAGCTTAGGGGTGGGACAGGAAGCTAACACTGAAGCTTTCTTT

V: TRBV18
J: TRBJ1-2
D: TRBD1
length: 16
size: once
CDR3: CASSLDRGSTSYGYTF
DNA: TGTGCCAGCTCACTGGACAGGGGATCTACTTCTTATGGCTACACCTTC

V: TRBV13
J: TRBJ2-7
D: NA
length: 12
size: NA
CDR3: CASSLYGDEQYF
DNA: TGTGCCAGCAGCTTATATGGAGACGAGCAGTACTTC

V: TRBV12-3/TRBV12-4
J: TRBJ2-3
D: NA
length: 12
size: NA
CDR3: CASSLARTGQYF
DNA: TGTGCCAGCAGTTTAGCCCGGACTGGGCAATATTTT

V: TRBV27
J: TRBJ2-7
D: TRBD1
length: 23
size: few
CDR3: CASSATGTGPYHPTSSPVREQYF
DNA: TGTGCCAGCAGTGCAACCGGGACAGGTCCTTACCACCCTACGAGCAGTCCGGTGAGGGAGCAGTACTTC

V: TRBV7-9
J: TRBJ1-6
D: NA
length: 15
size: NA
CDR3: CASSSASSYNSPLHF
DNA: TGTGCCAGCAGCTCTGCGAGCTCCTATAATTCACCCCTCCACTTT

V: TRBV15
J: TRBJ2-7
D: NA
length: 14
size: NA
CDR3: CATSRYRDSYEQYF
DNA: TGTGCCACCAGCAGGTATCGGGACTCCTACGAGCAGTACTTC

V: TRBV19
J: TRBJ1-5
D: NA
length: 14
size: NA
CDR3: CASSIWGDNQPQHF
DNA: TGTGCCAGTAGTATTTGGGGAGACAATCAGCCCCAGCATTTT

V: TRBV15
J: TRBJ1-4
D: NA
length: 13
size: few
CDR3: CATSGGSTEKLFF
DNA: TGTGCCACCAGCGGCGGGAGTACAGAAAAACTGTTTTTT

V: TRBV5-1
J: TRBJ2-7
D: TRBD2
length: 17
size: few
CDR3: CASSSQPGLAGSYEQYF
DNA: TGCGCCAGCAGCTCCCAACCGGGACTAGCGGGCTCCTACGAGCAGTACTTC

V: TRBV28
J: TRBJ2-2
D: TRBD2
length: 17
size: NA
CDR3: CASTPPSGLADTGELFF
DNA: TGTGCCAGCACCCCTCCCTCCGGACTAGCAGATACCGGGGAGCTGTTTTTT

V: TRBV9
J: TRBJ1-6
D: NA
length: 13
size: NA
CDR3: CASSVVANSPLHF
DNA: TGTGCCAGCAGCGTAGTGGCTAATTCACCCCTCCACTTT

V: TRBV5-1
J: TRBJ1-2
D: NA
length: 14
size: NA
CDR3: CASSLATANYGYTF
DNA: TGCGCCAGCAGCTTGGCCACAGCTAACTATGGCTACACCTTC

V: TRBV30
J: TRBJ1-5
D: TRBD1
length: 15
size: NA
CDR3: CAWSVRGQGNQPQHF
DNA: TGTGCCTGGAGTGTACGGGGACAGGGGAATCAGCCCCAGCATTTT

V: TRBV27
J: TRBJ1-2
D: NA
length: 13
size: NA
CDR3: CASSFIGNYGYTF
DNA: TGTGCCAGCAGTTTTATCGGTAACTATGGCTACACCTTC

V: TRBV27
J: TRBJ2-4
D: TRBD1
length: 15
size: NA
CDR3: CASSLAGQGRNIQYF
DNA: TGTGCCAGCAGTTTAGCTGGACAGGGGAGAAACATTCAGTACTTC

V: TRBV7-2
J: TRBJ2-1
D: NA
length: 12
size: NA
CDR3: CASSFRLIEQFF
DNA: TGTGCCAGCAGCTTTAGACTGATAGAGCAGTTCTTC

V: TRBV30
J: TRBJ1-4
D: NA
length: 12
size: NA
CDR3: CARWLEAEKLFF
DNA: TGTGCCCGATGGCTGGAGGCCGAAAAACTGTTTTTT

V: TRBV2
J: TRBJ2-1
D: TRBD2
length: 15
size: NA
CDR3: CASSDRREPYNEQFF
DNA: TGTGCCAGCAGTGATCGGCGGGAGCCCTACAATGAGCAGTTCTTC

V: TRBV6-2/TRBV6-3
J: TRBJ2-1
D: TRBD2
length: 17
size: NA
CDR3: CASSYGTSGRWRNEQFF
DNA: TGTGCCAGCAGTTACGGGACTAGCGGGAGGTGGCGGAATGAGCAGTTCTTC